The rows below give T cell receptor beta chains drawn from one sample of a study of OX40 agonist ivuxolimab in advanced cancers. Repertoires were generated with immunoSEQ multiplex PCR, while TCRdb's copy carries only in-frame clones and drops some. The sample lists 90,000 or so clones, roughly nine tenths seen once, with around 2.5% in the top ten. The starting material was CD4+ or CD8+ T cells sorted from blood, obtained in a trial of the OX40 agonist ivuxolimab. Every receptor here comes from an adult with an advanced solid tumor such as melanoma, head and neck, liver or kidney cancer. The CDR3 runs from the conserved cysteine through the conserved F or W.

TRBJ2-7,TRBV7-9,CASSSPASSSYEQYF
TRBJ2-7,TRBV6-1,CASSEMGLPYEQYF
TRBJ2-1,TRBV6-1,CASSGQPYNEQFF
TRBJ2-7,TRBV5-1,CASSFSPGQGDYEQYF
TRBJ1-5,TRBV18,CASSPVDRGQPQHF
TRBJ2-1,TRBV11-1,CASPGASPYNEQFF
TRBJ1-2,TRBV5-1,CASSLDVNYGYTF
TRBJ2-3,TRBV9,CASSVKLAGRTDTQYF
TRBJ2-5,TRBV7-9,CASSQPGQGGETQYF
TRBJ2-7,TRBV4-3,CASSQEGLGTLDSYEQYF
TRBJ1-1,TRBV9,CASSGDRGLTEAFF
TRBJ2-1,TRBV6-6,CASSYSRAGGDEQFF